This is a list of T cell receptor beta chains from one sample in a study of blood T cell repertoires in COVID-19. Only in-frame clones appear in the TCRdb table, and some are missing; sequencing was by immunoSEQ multiplex PCR. The table has fewer than 250,000 clones, roughly nine tenths seen once. Sequencing used peripheral blood. All receptors derive from a young man with acute or convalescent COVID-19. Both conserved end residues are part of each CDR3. A D gene is named only where the DNA matches it firmly. Rows may omit the clone size; those that give it use once, few, many or a size class.

>TRBJ2-7|TRBV6-2/TRBV6-3|.|few
CASSYSALVGEQYF
TGTGCCAGCAGTTATTCGGCCTTGGTCGGGGAGCAGTACTTC
>TRBJ2-3|TRBV4-1|.|.
CASSHQGTDTQYF
TGCGCCAGCAGCCACCAGGGAACAGATACGCAGTATTTT
>TRBJ2-7|TRBV5-1|TRBD1|.
CASSLATGGNEQYF
TGCGCCAGCAGCTTGGCGACAGGGGGAAACGAGCAGTACTTC
>TRBJ1-5|TRBV6-8|TRBD1|.
CASSYRTGGASNQPQHF
TGTGCCAGCAGTTACAGGACAGGGGGGGCTAGCAATCAGCCCCAGCATTTT
>TRBJ2-1|TRBV7-9|.|.
CASSWVADSYNEQFF
TGTGCCAGCAGCTGGGTTGCGGACTCCTACAATGAGCAGTTCTTC
>TRBJ1-5|TRBV19|.|.
CASTGYSNQPQHF
TGTGCCAGTACAGGATATAGCAATCAGCCCCAGCATTTT
>TRBJ1-6|TRBV24-1|.|.
CATAWLQVSSNSPLHF
TGTGCCACGGCGTGGTTACAGGTTTCCTCAAATTCACCCCTCCACTTT
>TRBJ1-5|TRBV5-5|.|.
CASSLVLAGAQHF
TGTGCCAGCAGCTTAGTGCTGGCAGGGGCCCAGCATTTT
>TRBJ1-3|TRBV6-6|TRBD1|.
CASSPPGQGVGNTIYF
TGTGCCAGCAGTCCACCGGGACAGGGAGTTGGAAACACCATATATTTT
>TRBJ2-1|TRBV7-9|TRBD2|.
CASSLEVAGVYNEQFF
TGTGCCAGCAGCTTAGAGGTAGCGGGAGTCTACAATGAGCAGTTCTTC
>TRBJ1-4|TRBV4-1|TRBD1|.
CASQGQGFAKLFF
TGCGCCAGCCAGGGACAGGGGTTCGCGAAACTGTTTTTT
>TRBJ2-2|TRBV5-1|TRBD2|.
CASRFRLAGGGGTGELFF
TGCGCCAGCAGATTCAGGCTAGCGGGAGGAGGTGGCACCGGGGAGCTGTTTTTT
>TRBJ2-3|TRBV9|.|.
CASSAGEGQYF
TGTGCCAGCAGCGCCGGGGAAGGGCAGTATTTT
>TRBJ1-5|TRBV7-9|.|.
CASSLTGNQPQHF
TGTGCCAGCAGTCTAACTGGCAATCAGCCCCAGCATTTT
>TRBJ2-7|TRBV6-1|.|few
CASSEPGSRREYEQYF
TGTGCCAGCAGTGAACCCGGGAGTAGGAGGGAGTACGAGCAGTACTTC
>TRBJ2-3|TRBV7-9|TRBD2|.
CASSLGLAKSTDTQYF
TGTGCCAGCAGCCTCGGACTAGCCAAGAGCACAGATACGCAGTATTTT
>TRBJ1-1|TRBV9|.|.
CASSTGNGLNTEAFF
TGTGCCAGCAGCACGGGGAATGGGTTGAACACTGAAGCTTTCTTT
>TRBJ1-2|TRBV27|.|once
CASKLGAGVDYGYTF
TGTGCCAGCAAGCTAGGCGCAGGGGTTGACTATGGCTACACCTTC
>TRBJ1-5|TRBV19|TRBD1|once
CASSIRDRAWSNQPQHF
TGTGCCAGTAGTATCCGGGACAGGGCTTGGAGCAATCAGCCCCAGCATTTT
>TRBJ1-2|TRBV5-6|TRBD1|once
CASNRQGGGYGYTF
TGTGCCAGCAACCGACAGGGTGGTGGCTATGGCTACACCTTC
>TRBJ1-1|TRBV2|TRBD1|.
CASTPRTGGWNTEAFF
TGTGCCAGCACTCCAAGGACAGGGGGCTGGAACACTGAAGCTTTCTTT
>TRBJ1-5|TRBV15|.|.
CATRGADSNQPQHF
TGTGCCACCCGCGGGGCAGATAGCAATCAGCCCCAGCATTTT
>TRBJ1-5|TRBV6-2/TRBV6-3|.|.
CASSYSGSNQPQHF
TGTGCCAGCAGTTATTCGGGGAGCAATCAGCCCCAGCATTTT
>TRBJ2-2|TRBV11-2|TRBD1|.
CASRPDRAGTGELFF
TGTGCCAGCAGACCTGACAGGGCAGGTACCGGGGAGCTGTTTTTT
>TRBJ2-2|TRBV11-3|TRBD1|.
CASSPDRRNTGELFF
TGTGCCAGCAGCCCGGACAGGCGGAACACCGGGGAGCTGTTTTTT
>TRBJ2-6|TRBV13|.|.
CASSWGGFNSGANVLTF
TGTGCCAGCAGCTGGGGCGGTTTCAACTCTGGGGCCAACGTCCTGACTTTC
>TRBJ1-1|TRBV6-6|TRBD1|.
CASSYKRGTGFTEAFF
TGTGCCAGCAGTTACAAAAGGGGGACAGGGTTCACTGAAGCTTTCTTT
>TRBJ2-3|TRBV24-1|TRBD2|.
CATSPAGFTDTQYF
TGTGCCACCAGTCCAGCGGGGTTCACAGATACGCAGTATTTT
>TRBJ1-1|TRBV18|TRBD1|once
CASSTRQGALDTEAFF
TGTGCCAGCTCAACCCGACAGGGGGCTTTGGACACTGAAGCTTTCTTT
>TRBJ1-2|TRBV12-2|.|.
CASRPQPRGNYGYTF
TGTGCAAGTCGCCCCCAACCGAGGGGGAACTATGGCTACACCTTC
>TRBJ2-7|TRBV4-2|TRBD2|.
CASSQSSGTYEQYF
TGTGCCAGCAGCCAATCCAGCGGGACCTACGAGCAGTACTTC
>TRBJ1-2|TRBV28|TRBD1|many
CASSLTGQGEYGYTF
TGTGCCAGCAGTTTAACTGGACAGGGGGAATATGGCTACACCTTC
>TRBJ1-1|TRBV12-3/TRBV12-4|.|.
CATQRGNTEAFF
TGTGCCACGCAACGGGGGAACACTGAAGCTTTCTTT
>TRBJ1-4|TRBV27|TRBD1|.
CASSVHRGLREKLFF
TGTGCCAGCAGTGTCCACAGGGGTTTAAGAGAAAAACTGTTTTTT
>TRBJ2-5|TRBV6-2/TRBV6-3|.|.
CASSYSRGGGGAQYF
TGTGCCAGCAGTTACTCGAGAGGGGGGGGAGGCGCCCAGTACTTC
>TRBJ1-5|TRBV10-3|TRBD1|few
CAISESNGQGRQPQHF
TGTGCCATCAGTGAGTCGAATGGACAGGGACGTCAGCCCCAGCATTTT
>TRBJ1-1|TRBV6-5|.|.
CASRGGHTEAFF
TGTGCCAGCAGGGGTGGGCACACTGAAGCTTTCTTT
>TRBJ1-3|TRBV5-1|.|.
CASSLDFSGNTIYF
TGCGCCAGCAGCTTGGACTTCTCTGGAAACACCATATATTTT
>TRBJ2-7|TRBV6-5|.|.
CASRALANYEQYF
TGTGCCAGCCGCGCACTTGCTAACTACGAGCAGTACTTC
>TRBJ2-7|TRBV7-8|TRBD1|.
CASSPRQGSYEQYF
TGTGCCAGCAGCCCAAGACAGGGCTCCTACGAGCAGTACTTC
>TRBJ1-1|TRBV20-1|.|.
CSARETGEAFF
TGCAGTGCTAGGGAGACAGGTGAAGCTTTCTTT
>TRBJ2-7|TRBV19|.|.
CASSIDLRFSQYF
TGTGCCAGTAGTATAGATCTTCGGTTTTCGCAGTACTTC
>TRBJ1-2|TRBV28|.|.
CASRTADYGYTF
TGTGCCAGCAGGACAGCTGACTATGGCTACACCTTC
>TRBJ1-3|TRBV18|.|.
CASSPRGLAFGNTIYF
TGTGCCAGCTCACCAAGGGGTTTAGCATTCGGAAACACCATATATTTT
>TRBJ1-4|TRBV5-4|.|few
CASGRENRVGEKLFF
TGTGCCAGCGGTCGGGAAAACAGGGTTGGTGAAAAACTGTTTTTT
>TRBJ2-5|TRBV6-5|TRBD2|.
CASRLAGGGETQYF
TGTGCCAGCAGATTAGCGGGAGGGGGAGAGACCCAGTACTTC
>TRBJ1-1|TRBV30|.|once
CAWSRRDTVEAFF
TGTGCCTGGAGTCGCCGGGACACCGTTGAAGCTTTCTTT
>TRBJ1-1|TRBV12-5|.|.
CASGLERTEAFF
TGTGCTAGTGGTTTGGAGAGGACTGAAGCTTTCTTT